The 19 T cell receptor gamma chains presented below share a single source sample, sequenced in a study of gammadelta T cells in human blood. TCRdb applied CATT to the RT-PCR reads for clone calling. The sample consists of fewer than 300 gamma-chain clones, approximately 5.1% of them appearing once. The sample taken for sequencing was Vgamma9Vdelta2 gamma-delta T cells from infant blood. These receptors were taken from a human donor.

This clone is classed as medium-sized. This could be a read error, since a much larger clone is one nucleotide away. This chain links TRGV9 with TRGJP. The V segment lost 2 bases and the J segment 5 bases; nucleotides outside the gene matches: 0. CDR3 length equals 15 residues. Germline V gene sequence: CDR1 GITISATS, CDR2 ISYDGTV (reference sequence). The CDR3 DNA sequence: TGTGCCTTGTGGGAGGAAGAGTTGGGCAAAAAAATCAAGGTATTT. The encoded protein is CALWEEELGKKIKVF.

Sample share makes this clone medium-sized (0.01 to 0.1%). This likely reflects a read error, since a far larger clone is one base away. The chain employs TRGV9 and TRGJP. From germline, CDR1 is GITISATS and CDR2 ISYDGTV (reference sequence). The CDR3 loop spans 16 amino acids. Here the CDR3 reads CALWEVQELGNKIKVF. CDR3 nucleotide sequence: TGTGCCTTGTGGGAGGTGCAAGAGTTGGGCAACAAAATCAAGGTATTT.

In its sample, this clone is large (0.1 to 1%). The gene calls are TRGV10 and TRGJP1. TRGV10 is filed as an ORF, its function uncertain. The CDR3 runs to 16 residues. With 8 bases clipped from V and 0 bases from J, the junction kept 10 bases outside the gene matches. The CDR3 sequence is CAAWDYHNTTGWFKIF. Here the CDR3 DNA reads TGTGCTGCGTGGGATTATCATAATACCACTGGTTGGTTCAAGATATTT.

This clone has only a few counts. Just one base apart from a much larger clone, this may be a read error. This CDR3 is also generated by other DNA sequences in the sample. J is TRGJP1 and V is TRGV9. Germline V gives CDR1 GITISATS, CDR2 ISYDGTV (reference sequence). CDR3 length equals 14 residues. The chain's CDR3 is CALWGNTTGWFKIF. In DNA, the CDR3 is TGTGCATTGTGGGGGAATACCACTGGTTGGTTCAAGATATTT.

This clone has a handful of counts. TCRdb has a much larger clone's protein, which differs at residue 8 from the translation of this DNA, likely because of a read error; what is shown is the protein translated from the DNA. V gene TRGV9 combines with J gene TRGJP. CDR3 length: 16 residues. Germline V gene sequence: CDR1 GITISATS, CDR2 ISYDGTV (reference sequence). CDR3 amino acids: CALWEVQALGKKIKVF. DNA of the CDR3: TGTGCCTTGTGGGAGGTGCAAGCGTTGGGCAAAAAAATCAAGGTATTT.

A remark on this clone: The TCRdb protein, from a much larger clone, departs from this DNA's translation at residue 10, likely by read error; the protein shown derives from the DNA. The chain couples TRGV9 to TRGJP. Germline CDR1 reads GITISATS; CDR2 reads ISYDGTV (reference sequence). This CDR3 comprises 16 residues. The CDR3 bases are TGTGCCTTGTGGGAGGTGCAAGAGTTGGTCAAAAAAATCAAGGTATTT. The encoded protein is CALWEVQELVKKIKVF.

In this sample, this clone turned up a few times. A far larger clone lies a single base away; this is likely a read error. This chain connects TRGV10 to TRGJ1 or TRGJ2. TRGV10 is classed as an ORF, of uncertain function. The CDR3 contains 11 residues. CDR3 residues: CASWDYYKKLF. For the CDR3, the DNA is TGTGCTTCGTGGGATTATTATAAGAAACTCTTT.

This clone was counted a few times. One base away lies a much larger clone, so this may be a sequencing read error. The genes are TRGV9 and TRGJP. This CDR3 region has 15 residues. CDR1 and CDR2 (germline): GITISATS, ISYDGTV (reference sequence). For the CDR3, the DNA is TGTGCCTGGTGGGACCAAGAGTTGGGCAAAAAAATCAAGGTATTT. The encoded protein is CAWWDQELGKKIKVF.

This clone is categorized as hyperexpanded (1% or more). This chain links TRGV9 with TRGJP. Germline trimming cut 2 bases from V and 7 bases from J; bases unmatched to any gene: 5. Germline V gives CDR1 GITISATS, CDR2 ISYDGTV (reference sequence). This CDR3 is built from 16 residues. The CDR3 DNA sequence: TGTGCCTTGTGGGAGGGGCCGGAGTTGGGCAAAAAAATCAAGGTATTT. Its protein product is CALWEGPELGKKIKVF.

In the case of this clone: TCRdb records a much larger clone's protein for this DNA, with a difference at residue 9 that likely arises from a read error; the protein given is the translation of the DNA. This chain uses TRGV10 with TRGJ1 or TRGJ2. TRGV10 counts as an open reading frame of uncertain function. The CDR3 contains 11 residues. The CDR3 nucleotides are TGTGCTGCGTGGGATTATTATAAGAGACTCTTT. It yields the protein CAAWDYYKRLF.

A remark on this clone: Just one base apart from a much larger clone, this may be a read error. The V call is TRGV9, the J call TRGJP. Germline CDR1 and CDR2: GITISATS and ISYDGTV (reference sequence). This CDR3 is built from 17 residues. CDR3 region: CALWEVLGELDKKIKVF. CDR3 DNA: TGTGCCTTGTGGGAGGTGCTAGGAGAGTTGGACAAAAAAATCAAGGTATTT.

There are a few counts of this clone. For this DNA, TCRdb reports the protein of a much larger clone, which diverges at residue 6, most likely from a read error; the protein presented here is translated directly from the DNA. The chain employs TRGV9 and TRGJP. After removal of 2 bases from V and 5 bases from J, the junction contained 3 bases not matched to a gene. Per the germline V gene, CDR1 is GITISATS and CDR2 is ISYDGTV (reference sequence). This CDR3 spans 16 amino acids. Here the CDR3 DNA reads TGTGCCTTGTGGGAGGACAAAGAGTTGGGCAAAAAAATCAAGGTATTT. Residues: CALWEDKELGKKIKVF.

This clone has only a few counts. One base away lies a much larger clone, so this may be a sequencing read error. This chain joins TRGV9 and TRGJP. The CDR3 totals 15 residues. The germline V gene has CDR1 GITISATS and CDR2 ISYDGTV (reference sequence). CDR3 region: CAWWEWELGKKIKVF. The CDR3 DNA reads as TGTGCCTGGTGGGAGTGGGAGTTGGGCAAAAAAATCAAGGTATTT.

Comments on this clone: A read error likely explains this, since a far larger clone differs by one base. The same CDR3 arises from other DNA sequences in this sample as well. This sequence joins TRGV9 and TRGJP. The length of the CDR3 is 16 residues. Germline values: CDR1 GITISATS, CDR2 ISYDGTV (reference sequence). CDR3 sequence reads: CALWEVPKLGKKIKVF. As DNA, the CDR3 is TGTGCATTGTGGGAGGTGCCTAAGTTGGGCAAAAAAATCAAGGTATTT.

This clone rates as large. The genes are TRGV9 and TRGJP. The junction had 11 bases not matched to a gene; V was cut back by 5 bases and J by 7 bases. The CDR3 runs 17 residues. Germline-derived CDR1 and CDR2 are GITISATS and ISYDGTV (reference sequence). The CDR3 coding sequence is TGTGCCTTGTGGGGAGGTGAGGGGGAGTTGGGCAAAAAAATCAAGGTATTT. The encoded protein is CALWGGEGELGKKIKVF.

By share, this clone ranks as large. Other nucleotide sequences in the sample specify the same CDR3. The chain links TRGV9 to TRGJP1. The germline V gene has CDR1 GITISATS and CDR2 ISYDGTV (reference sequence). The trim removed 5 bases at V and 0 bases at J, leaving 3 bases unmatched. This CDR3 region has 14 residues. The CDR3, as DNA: TGTGCCTTGTGGGGGAATACCACTGGTTGGTTCAAGATATTT. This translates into CALWGNTTGWFKIF.

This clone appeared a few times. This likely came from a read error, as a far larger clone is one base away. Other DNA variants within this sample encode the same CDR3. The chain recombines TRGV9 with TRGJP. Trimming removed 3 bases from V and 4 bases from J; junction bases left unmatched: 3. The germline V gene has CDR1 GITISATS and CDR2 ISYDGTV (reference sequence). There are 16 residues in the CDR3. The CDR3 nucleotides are TGTGCCTTGTGGGAGTCACAAGAGTTGGGCAAAAAAATCAAGGTATTT. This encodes CALWESQELGKKIKVF.

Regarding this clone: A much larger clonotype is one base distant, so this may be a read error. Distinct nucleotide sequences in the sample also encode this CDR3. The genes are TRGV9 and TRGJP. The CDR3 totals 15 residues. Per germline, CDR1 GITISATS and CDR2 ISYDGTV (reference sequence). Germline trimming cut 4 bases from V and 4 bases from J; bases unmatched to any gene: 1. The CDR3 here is CALWEQELGKKIKVF. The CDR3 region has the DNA TGTGCCTTGTGGGAACAAGAGTTGGGCAAAAAAATCAAGGTATTT.

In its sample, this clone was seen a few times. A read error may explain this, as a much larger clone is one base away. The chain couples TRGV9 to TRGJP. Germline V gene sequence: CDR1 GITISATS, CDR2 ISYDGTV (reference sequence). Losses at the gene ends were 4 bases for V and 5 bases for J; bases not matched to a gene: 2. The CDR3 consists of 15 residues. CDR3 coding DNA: TGTGCCTTGTGGGACGAAGAGTTGGGCAAAAAAATCAAGGTATTT. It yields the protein CALWDEELGKKIKVF.